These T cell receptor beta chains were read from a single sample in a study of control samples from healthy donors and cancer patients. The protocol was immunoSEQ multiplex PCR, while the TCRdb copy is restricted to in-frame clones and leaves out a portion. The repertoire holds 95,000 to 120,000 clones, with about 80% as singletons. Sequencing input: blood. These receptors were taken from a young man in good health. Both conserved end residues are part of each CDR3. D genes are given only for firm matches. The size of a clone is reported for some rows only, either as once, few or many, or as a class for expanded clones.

CDR3aa: CASSLSRDNHEQYF
CDR3nt: TGTGCCAGCAGTTTAAGCCGGGACAACCACGAGCAGTACTTC
abundance: -
j_gene: TRBJ2-7
v_gene: TRBV27
d_gene: -

CDR3aa: CASSPSPLWSFF
CDR3nt: TGTGCCAGCAGCCCGTCCCCCCTGTGGTCTTTCTTT
abundance: -
j_gene: TRBJ1-1
v_gene: TRBV7-9
d_gene: -

CDR3aa: CASSDDITGGYTGELFF
CDR3nt: TGTGCCAGCAGCGATGACATCACAGGGGGCTACACCGGGGAGCTGTTTTTT
abundance: -
j_gene: TRBJ2-2
v_gene: TRBV9
d_gene: TRBD1

CDR3aa: CASSLSRSTDTQYF
CDR3nt: TGCGCCAGCAGCTTGAGTCGTAGCACAGATACGCAGTATTTT
abundance: -
j_gene: TRBJ2-3
v_gene: TRBV5-1
d_gene: -

CDR3aa: CAISSPGTAYNEQFF
CDR3nt: TGTGCCATCAGTTCCCCCGGGACAGCCTACAATGAGCAGTTCTTC
abundance: -
j_gene: TRBJ2-1
v_gene: TRBV10-3
d_gene: TRBD1

CDR3aa: CASSIGTSWSEEAFF
CDR3nt: TGTGCCAGTAGTATTGGAACCTCTTGGTCCGAGGAAGCTTTCTTT
abundance: -
j_gene: TRBJ1-1
v_gene: TRBV19
d_gene: -

CDR3aa: CASSLMTGNYGYTF
CDR3nt: TGTGCCAGCAGTCTAATGACGGGTAACTATGGCTACACCTTC
abundance: once
j_gene: TRBJ1-2
v_gene: TRBV6-2/TRBV6-3
d_gene: -

CDR3aa: CASSPQTGRTEAFF
CDR3nt: TGTGCCAGCTCACCACAGACAGGGCGCACTGAAGCTTTCTTT
abundance: once
j_gene: TRBJ1-1
v_gene: TRBV18
d_gene: TRBD1

CDR3aa: CASSQDRGRSIDTEAFF
CDR3nt: TGCGCCAGCAGCCAAGATCGAGGCCGGAGTATAGACACTGAAGCTTTCTTT
abundance: -
j_gene: TRBJ1-1
v_gene: TRBV4-1
d_gene: -

CDR3aa: CASSFGVSSYNEQFF
CDR3nt: TGCGCCAGCAGCTTTGGGGTAAGCTCCTACAATGAGCAGTTCTTC
abundance: -
j_gene: TRBJ2-1
v_gene: TRBV5-1
d_gene: -

CDR3aa: CASSLQEEKPQHF
CDR3nt: TGTGCCAGCAGTTTACAGGAGGAGAAGCCCCAGCATTTT
abundance: -
j_gene: TRBJ1-5
v_gene: TRBV12-3/TRBV12-4
d_gene: -

CDR3aa: CASSQSPPHSGGNTGELFF
CDR3nt: TGCGCCAGCAGCCAATCTCCCCCACATAGCGGGGGGAACACCGGGGAGCTGTTTTTT
abundance: -
j_gene: TRBJ2-2
v_gene: TRBV4-1
d_gene: TRBD2

CDR3aa: CASSPRQRGGGELFF
CDR3nt: TGTGCCAGCTCACCACGGCAGAGGGGCGGCGGGGAGCTGTTTTTT
abundance: -
j_gene: TRBJ2-2
v_gene: TRBV18
d_gene: -

CDR3aa: CASSQARTGDRGAFF
CDR3nt: TGTGCCAGCAGCCAAGCACGGACGGGGGACCGAGGAGCTTTCTTT
abundance: -
j_gene: TRBJ1-1
v_gene: TRBV14
d_gene: -

CDR3aa: CASSQPGTRLPPLHF
CDR3nt: TGTGCCAGTAGCCAGCCCGGGACACGACTTCCACCCCTCCACTTT
abundance: once
j_gene: TRBJ1-6
v_gene: TRBV19
d_gene: -

CDR3aa: CASSPGLVNEQYF
CDR3nt: TGTGCCAGTAGTCCAGGACTAGTCAACGAGCAGTACTTC
abundance: -
j_gene: TRBJ2-7
v_gene: TRBV19
d_gene: TRBD2

CDR3aa: CASSATGTVYNSPLHF
CDR3nt: TGTGCCAGCAGTGCCACCGGGACGGTCTATAATTCACCCCTCCACTTT
abundance: -
j_gene: TRBJ1-6
v_gene: TRBV6-1
d_gene: -

CDR3aa: CASSEEALGGNTIYF
CDR3nt: TGTGCCAGCAGTGAAGAGGCCTTAGGCGGAAACACCATATATTTT
abundance: -
j_gene: TRBJ1-3
v_gene: TRBV2
d_gene: -

CDR3aa: CASSSPDRGFGEQYF
CDR3nt: TGTGCCAGCAGTTCCCCGGACAGGGGGTTCGGGGAGCAGTACTTC
abundance: -
j_gene: TRBJ2-7
v_gene: TRBV6-5
d_gene: TRBD1

CDR3aa: CASSQEKRADTQYF
CDR3nt: TGCGCCAGCAGCCAAGAAAAGAGGGCCGATACGCAGTATTTT
abundance: -
j_gene: TRBJ2-3
v_gene: TRBV4-3
d_gene: -

CDR3aa: CASSVHTDTQYF
CDR3nt: TGTGCCAGCAGCGTACACACAGATACGCAGTATTTT
abundance: -
j_gene: TRBJ2-3
v_gene: TRBV9
d_gene: -

CDR3aa: CASSLTSTQETQYF
CDR3nt: TGTGCCAGCAGCTTGACATCGACCCAAGAGACCCAGTACTTC
abundance: -
j_gene: TRBJ2-5
v_gene: TRBV5-4
d_gene: -

CDR3aa: CASSFPATSGGLNTGELFF
CDR3nt: TGTGCCAGCAGCTTTCCGGCGACTAGCGGGGGGCTTAACACCGGGGAGCTGTTTTTT
abundance: -
j_gene: TRBJ2-2
v_gene: TRBV7-8
d_gene: TRBD2

CDR3aa: CASSNLRGDSYNEQFF
CDR3nt: TGTGCCAGCAGCAACCTACGCGGGGATTCCTACAATGAGCAGTTCTTC
abundance: few
j_gene: TRBJ2-1
v_gene: TRBV5-6
d_gene: -

CDR3aa: CASRPGNEKLFF
CDR3nt: TGTGCCAGCAGACCAGGGAATGAAAAACTGTTTTTT
abundance: -
j_gene: TRBJ1-4
v_gene: TRBV6-5
d_gene: -

CDR3aa: CASSLDPGAGYGYTF
CDR3nt: TGCGCCAGCAGCTTGGATCCAGGGGCGGGCTATGGCTACACCTTC
abundance: -
j_gene: TRBJ1-2
v_gene: TRBV5-1
d_gene: -

CDR3aa: CASSQTSQGTVPQHF
CDR3nt: TGCGCCAGCAGCCAAACCTCTCAGGGGACCGTGCCCCAGCATTTT
abundance: -
j_gene: TRBJ1-5
v_gene: TRBV4-1
d_gene: -

CDR3aa: CASSQDWDQRETQYF
CDR3nt: TGTGCCAGCAGCCAAGATTGGGACCAGAGAGAGACCCAGTACTTC
abundance: once
j_gene: TRBJ2-5
v_gene: TRBV4-2
d_gene: -

CDR3aa: CASSPSSHYGYTF
CDR3nt: TGTGCCAGCAGCCCGTCCTCTCACTATGGCTACACCTTC
abundance: -
j_gene: TRBJ1-2
v_gene: TRBV7-2
d_gene: -

CDR3aa: CSASRQGLAETQYF
CDR3nt: TGCAGTGCTAGTAGACAGGGGCTTGCGGAGACCCAGTACTTC
abundance: -
j_gene: TRBJ2-5
v_gene: TRBV20-1
d_gene: TRBD1

CDR3aa: CASSSFRAPYNEQFF
CDR3nt: TGCGCCAGCAGCTCCTTTCGGGCCCCCTACAATGAGCAGTTCTTC
abundance: -
j_gene: TRBJ2-1
v_gene: TRBV4-3
d_gene: -

CDR3aa: CASSVGAGSYNEQFF
CDR3nt: TGTGCCAGCAGCGTAGGGGCAGGGTCCTACAATGAGCAGTTCTTC
abundance: -
j_gene: TRBJ2-1
v_gene: TRBV9
d_gene: -

CDR3aa: CASSQDVGTSSRKLFF
CDR3nt: TGTGCCAGCAGCCAAGATGTAGGGACATCGTCTCGAAAACTGTTTTTT
abundance: -
j_gene: TRBJ1-4
v_gene: TRBV3-1/TRBV3-2
d_gene: -

CDR3aa: CASSEGLATMGGGYTF
CDR3nt: TGTGCCAGCTCCGAGGGGTTAGCGACAATGGGAGGTGGCTACACCTTC
abundance: -
j_gene: TRBJ1-2
v_gene: TRBV18
d_gene: -

CDR3aa: CASSVAAGYTGELFF
CDR3nt: TGTGCCAGCAGCGTAGCTGCGGGGTACACCGGGGAGCTGTTTTTT
abundance: -
j_gene: TRBJ2-2
v_gene: TRBV9
d_gene: -

CDR3aa: CASSLYRDYGYTF
CDR3nt: TGTGCCAGCAGCTTATACAGGGACTATGGCTACACCTTC
abundance: -
j_gene: TRBJ1-2
v_gene: TRBV7-2
d_gene: -

CDR3aa: CASSLSNQPQHF
CDR3nt: TGTGCCAGCAGCCTTAGCAATCAGCCCCAGCATTTT
abundance: -
j_gene: TRBJ1-5
v_gene: TRBV7-9
d_gene: -

CDR3aa: CATSDTGTGETQYF
CDR3nt: TGTGCCACCAGTGACACCGGAACCGGGGAGACCCAGTACTTC
abundance: few
j_gene: TRBJ2-5
v_gene: TRBV24-1
d_gene: -

CDR3aa: CASRSGGVNTEAFF
CDR3nt: TGTGCCAGCAGATCGGGAGGGGTGAACACTGAAGCTTTCTTT
abundance: -
j_gene: TRBJ1-1
v_gene: TRBV6-6
d_gene: -

CDR3aa: CSAIRGREYGYTF
CDR3nt: TGCAGCGCGATCAGGGGAAGGGAATATGGCTACACCTTC
abundance: -
j_gene: TRBJ1-2
v_gene: TRBV29-1
d_gene: -

CDR3aa: CASSLAGGFSTGELFF
CDR3nt: TGTGCTAGCAGCTTAGCCGGGGGCTTTTCGACCGGGGAGCTGTTTTTT
abundance: -
j_gene: TRBJ2-2
v_gene: TRBV7-7
d_gene: -

CDR3aa: CASSRDGPEAFF
CDR3nt: TGTGCCAGCAGCCGGGACGGACCTGAAGCTTTCTTT
abundance: once
j_gene: TRBJ1-1
v_gene: TRBV9
d_gene: -

CDR3aa: CASSLSGEITDTQYF
CDR3nt: TGTGCCAGCAGCTTATCGGGGGAGATCACAGATACGCAGTATTTT
abundance: -
j_gene: TRBJ2-3
v_gene: TRBV7-2
d_gene: -

CDR3aa: CASSLASGNTIYF
CDR3nt: TGTGCCAGCAGCTTAGCATCCGGAAACACCATATATTTT
abundance: few
j_gene: TRBJ1-3
v_gene: TRBV7-2
d_gene: -

CDR3aa: CAPPLRAVAETPFSGNTIYF
CDR3nt: TGTGCCCCTCCGTTAAGGGCCGTAGCGGAGACCCCCTTTTCTGGAAACACCATATATTTT
abundance: -
j_gene: TRBJ1-3
v_gene: TRBV24-1
d_gene: -

CDR3aa: CASSQVGAGHSTGELFF
CDR3nt: TGTGCCAGCAGCCAAGTGGGGGCGGGGCACTCCACCGGGGAGCTGTTTTTT
abundance: -
j_gene: TRBJ2-2
v_gene: TRBV4-2
d_gene: -

CDR3aa: CASSPKRQYTEAFF
CDR3nt: TGTGCCAGCAGTCCGAAACGACAGTACACTGAAGCTTTCTTT
abundance: once
j_gene: TRBJ1-1
v_gene: TRBV6-5
d_gene: -

CDR3aa: CASSLMSLVNTEAFF
CDR3nt: TGTGCCAGCAGCTTAATGAGTCTCGTTAACACTGAAGCTTTCTTT
abundance: -
j_gene: TRBJ1-1
v_gene: TRBV7-2
d_gene: -

CDR3aa: CASSLGTGLNSPLHF
CDR3nt: TGCGCCAGCAGCTTGGGGACAGGCCTGAATTCACCCCTCCACTTT
abundance: -
j_gene: TRBJ1-6
v_gene: TRBV5-1
d_gene: TRBD1

CDR3aa: CASSSPSRVGNNSPLHF
CDR3nt: TGTGCCAGCAGTTCCCCTTCCAGGGTTGGGAATAATTCACCCCTCCACTTT
abundance: -
j_gene: TRBJ1-6
v_gene: TRBV5-6
d_gene: -

CDR3aa: CASSRRHTYTDTQYF
CDR3nt: TGTGCCAGCAGTCGGAGACACACCTACACAGATACGCAGTATTTT
abundance: -
j_gene: TRBJ2-3
v_gene: TRBV27
d_gene: -

CDR3aa: CASSSSRRGEQFF
CDR3nt: TGTGCCAGCAGTTCGAGTCGGCGGGGAGAGCAGTTCTTC
abundance: -
j_gene: TRBJ2-1
v_gene: TRBV6-4
d_gene: -

CDR3aa: CASRPGGALSYGYTF
CDR3nt: TGCGCCAGCAGACCAGGAGGGGCACTTTCCTATGGCTACACCTTC
abundance: -
j_gene: TRBJ1-2
v_gene: TRBV4-1
d_gene: -